These 22 T cell receptor beta chains were sequenced from one sample in a study of human T cells and chemical hapten exposure. Time point specified: patch test 3, about 24 weeks after DPC sensitization. Treatment here: therapeutic diphenylcyclopropenone sensitization with weekly scalp DPC. TCRdb redid the calling of the RACE reads with MiXCR, one entry per CDR3 protein. The data contain about 160,000 distinct CDR3 sequences, roughly 26% of them singletons. The specimen comprised whole blood, sampled in connection with sensitization to the hapten diphenylcyclopropenone (DPC). All receptors derive from a woman under 30 with alopecia areata. Some clones in this sample may be carry-over from other donors' samples.

The chain is built from TRBV9 and TRBJ1-2, with D hard to call. V lost 4 bases to trimming and J lost 11 bases, with 9 bases between them. Germline assignment: CDR1 SGDLS and CDR2 YYNGEE. The CDR3 is 10 residues long. CDR3 coding DNA: TGTGCCAGCAGCCCCCTTCGTTACACCTTC. Translated: CASSPLRYTF.

This clonotype has more than one count but fewer than ten. The chain joins TRBV7-8 to TRBJ1-1; D is possibly TRBD1 (6 bases). CDR3 length equals 14 residues. The V end was cut by 4 bases, the J end by 5 bases, with 14 bases between. CDR1 is SGHVS, CDR2 FQNEAQ, per germline. The CDR3 region has the DNA TGTGCCAGCAGCTCACAGGGAAGACGGACTGAAGCTTTCTTT. As protein: CASSSQGRRTEAFF.

The CDR3 DNA is TGTGCCAGCAGTCCGGGGACGGGACCAGATACGCAGTATTTT. Protein product: CASSPGTGPDTQYF. The chain has TRBV6-2 or TRBV6-3 and TRBJ2-3; D assignment may be TRBD1 or TRBD2 (5 bases each). Trimming removed 5 bases at V and 4 bases at J, with 13 bases between. The CDR3 is made up of 14 amino acids. The V gene's germline CDR1 is MNHEY and CDR2 SVGEGT.

This clonotype was counted between two and nine times. CDR3 DNA: TGTGCCAGCAGCTTAACTGGAGCTAGCCGGGCCAATGAGCAGTTCTTC. Translation: CASSLTGASRANEQFF. V and J are TRBV7-3 and TRBJ2-1, with TRBD2 as a possible D gene (5 bases). The CDR3 covers 16 residues. With 0 bases removed from V and 6 bases from J, the gap between germline ends came to 15 bases. CDR1 SGHTA and CDR2 FQGTGA come from the germline V gene.

The chain is built from TRBV7-2 and TRBJ2-3, with 11 positions matching TRBD2. Germline V CDR1 and CDR2: SGHTA, FQGNSA. Trimming took 3 bases from V and 3 from J; bases not matched to a gene: 5. The CDR3 totals 16 residues. This CDR3 reads CASSFLLAGGTDTQYF. For the CDR3, the DNA is TGTGCCAGCAGCTTTCTTCTAGCGGGGGGTACAGATACGCAGTATTTT.

The chain uses TRBV2 and TRBJ2-2; 11 positions match TRBD1. From germline, CDR1 is SNHLY and CDR2 FYNNEI. J lost 4 bases, V lost 6 bases, and 1 base had no gene match. The CDR3 is 14 residues long. CDR3 nucleotides: TGTGCCAGCAGGGGACAGGGGGTCACCGGGGAGCTGTTTTTT. Its translation: CASRGQGVTGELFF.

The chain employs TRBV7-2 and TRBJ2-2; D gene uncertain. Trimming stripped 2 bases from V and 5 bases from J, with 6 bases between. Germline V gene data show CDR1 as SGHTA and CDR2 as FQGNSA. The CDR3 totals 13 residues. For the CDR3, the DNA is TGTGCCAGCAGCTTATACGGTACCGGGGAGCTGTTTTTT. This encodes CASSLYGTGELFF.

The rearrangement uses TRBV29-1 and TRBJ2-1; tentative D call: TRBD1 (5 bases). The CDR3 covers 15 residues. CDR1 and CDR2 from the germline V gene are SQVTM and ANQGSEA. V was shortened by 4 bases and J by 3 bases, with 16 bases between the two germline ends. The CDR3 DNA reads as TGCAGCGTTGTATTTATCCAGGGTCGCTACAATGAGCAGTTCTTC. Its protein is CSVVFIQGRYNEQFF.

The rearrangement uses TRBV19 and TRBJ2-5, with D maybe TRBD2 (6 bases). Trimming shortened V by 4 bases and J by 4 bases, and 10 bases separated the two germline ends. Germline V gene data show CDR1 as LNHDA and CDR2 as SQIVND (reference sequence). The CDR3 extends over 13 amino acids. The CDR3 loop is CASSKGGVETQYF. The CDR3 bases are TGTGCCAGTAGTAAAGGAGGGGTAGAGACCCAGTACTTC.

The CDR3 spells CSAPRAAGNQPQHF. The CDR3 DNA reads as TGCAGTGCTCCCCGGGCGGCGGGAAATCAGCCCCAGCATTTT. V and J are TRBV20-1 and TRBJ1-5; D ambiguous. The CDR3 covers 14 residues. The germline gives CDR1 DFQATT, CDR2 SNEGSKA (reference sequence). V dropped 5 bases and J dropped 4 bases, with 15 bases sitting between them.

This clonotype has a handful of counts. This chain connects TRBV9 to TRBJ2-3; 10 nucleotides agree with TRBD2. The J segment lost 4 bases and the V segment lost 5 bases, leaving 7 bases of the junction unmatched. This CDR3 is built from 15 residues. Germline V lookup: CDR1 SGDLS, CDR2 YYNGEE. The CDR3 nucleotides read TGTGCCAGCAGACCTCCTAGCGGGGGTCCAGATACGCAGTATTTT. It is translated as CASRPPSGGPDTQYF.

This clonotype came up many times. This rearrangement joins TRBV29-1 to TRBJ2-3, with 7 bases lining up with TRBD1. CDR1 is SQVTM, CDR2 ANQGSEA, per germline. V trimming: 4 bases; J trimming: 2 bases; junction bases outside the gene matches: 9. The CDR3 extends over 15 amino acids. The CDR3 loop reads CSVVRGQIHTDTQYF. The DNA of the CDR3 is TGCAGCGTTGTAAGGGGACAGATTCACACAGATACGCAGTATTTT.

This clonotype has ten or more counts. The chain recombines TRBV13 with TRBJ2-3; 7 bases map to TRBD2. Germline CDR1 reads PRHDT; CDR2 reads FYEKMQ (reference sequence). After removal of 2 bases from V and 1 base from J, the junction contained 6 bases not matched to a gene. The CDR3 is 16 residues long. The CDR3 nucleotides read TGTGCCAGCAGCTTAACTCAGGGAGGGGGCACAGATACGCAGTATTTT. Translation: CASSLTQGGGTDTQYF.

The CDR3 sequence: CASSLFTVYGTDTQYF. CDR3 nucleotide sequence: TGTGCCAGCAGCTTATTCACGGTGTATGGCACAGATACGCAGTATTTT. The V gene is TRBV11-2, the J gene TRBJ2-3; no firm D call. This CDR3 contains 16 residues. Germline CDR1 is SGHAT and CDR2 is FQNNGV. V lost 2 bases, J lost 1 base, and 13 bases lay in between.

The V and J genes are TRBV15 and TRBJ2-1; weak D call: TRBD2 (6 bases). From germline, CDR1 is LNHNV and CDR2 YYDKDF (reference sequence). This CDR3 is built from 14 residues. Trimming removed 0 bases at V and 10 bases at J, with 13 bases between. The CDR3 spells CATSRDLAPREQFF. CDR3 DNA: TGTGCCACCAGCAGAGATCTAGCGCCCAGGGAGCAGTTCTTC.

There are a few counts of this clonotype. The chain joins TRBV4-3 to TRBJ2-2, with D hard to call. The length of the CDR3 is 15 residues. The V gene's germline CDR1 is LGHNA and CDR2 YSLEER. Deletions cut 3 bases from V and 4 bases from J, with 12 bases between. As DNA, the CDR3 is TGCGCCAGCAGCCAGACGGTAGCACCCACCGGGGAGCTGTTTTTT. It translates to CASSQTVAPTGELFF.

This sequence joins TRBV19 and TRBJ1-5, with 7 bases aligning to TRBD1. Germline CDR1 and CDR2: LNHDA and SQIVND (reference sequence). The trim removed 4 bases at V and 0 bases at J, leaving 15 bases unmatched. The CDR3 has 19 residues. CDR3 loop: CASSTRPGQTMYSNQPQHF. As DNA, the CDR3 is TGTGCCAGTAGTACCCGACCGGGACAGACCATGTATAGCAATCAGCCCCAGCATTTT.

This clonotype was observed a few times. The chain combines TRBV12-3 or TRBV12-4 with TRBJ2-5; no clear D gene. Trimming took 4 bases from V and 4 from J, leaving 10 bases between them. This CDR3 region has 13 residues. The chain's CDR3 is CASSSPDVETQYF. Here the CDR3 DNA reads TGTGCCAGCAGTTCCCCCGATGTAGAGACCCAGTACTTC.

This clonotype has a handful of counts. This sequence joins TRBV6-2 or TRBV6-3 and TRBJ2-3, with TRBD2 matching over 9 bases. Germline V lookup: CDR1 MNHEY, CDR2 SVGEGT. V was clipped by 6 bases and J by 8 bases; unmatched bases: 12. CDR3 length equals 15 residues. The DNA for the CDR3 is TGTGCCAGCAGGACGGGACTAGCCCTAGACATTACGCAGTATTTT. As protein: CASRTGLALDITQYF.

The genes are TRBV24-1 and TRBJ2-6; D ambiguous. The CDR3 extends over 15 amino acids. Germline V CDR1 and CDR2: KGHDR, SFDVKD. V was clipped by 3 bases and J by 1 base, with 6 bases between them. The CDR3 is CATSDALSGANVLTF. CDR3 DNA sequence: TGTGCCACCAGTGATGCGCTATCTGGGGCCAACGTCCTGACTTTC.

The chain employs TRBV15 and TRBJ2-2, with D uncertain. Trimming took 3 bases from V and 5 from J, leaving 4 bases between them. This CDR3 is 12 amino acids long. Germline CDR1 reads LNHNV; CDR2 reads YYDKDF (reference sequence). CDR3 in amino acids: CATSRVTGELFF. Here the CDR3 DNA reads TGTGCCACCAGCAGGGTAACCGGGGAGCTGTTTTTT.

This clonotype was found a few times. The genes are TRBV9 and TRBJ2-5, with TRBD2 matching over 8 bases. This CDR3 region has 14 residues. Per germline, CDR1 SGDLS and CDR2 YYNGEE. After removal of 1 base from V and 1 base from J, the junction contained 0 bases not matched to a gene. The CDR3 loop is CASSVRGGQETQYF. DNA of the CDR3: TGTGCCAGCAGCGTACGGGGGGGCCAAGAGACCCAGTACTTC.